This TCR beta chain stems from a study of shared clonotypes between healthy human individuals. Study results and caveats: Apart from blood, nothing was sampled; tissue repertoires likely differ.

Regarding this clone: What it recognizes is unknown.

Method: immunoSEQ multiplex PCR; TCRdb's copy keeps in-frame clones and lacks some. The table lists around 1.5 million clones, around 98% of them singletons. CD4+ cells were split into CD45RA+ naive and CD45RA-negative memory subsets. The clonotype comes from a man under 40 in good health. Sequencing was done on a sample of naive CD4+ T cells sorted from blood. Subset in this sample: CD45RA+ positively selected.

The CDR3 reads CASSPRGTYKGDEKLFF. CDR3 DNA sequence: TGTGCCAGCAGCCCCCGGGGGACATATAAAGGGGATGAAAAACTGTTTTTT. J is TRBJ1-4 and V is TRBV14; D may be TRBD1 (6 bases). This CDR3 has 17 amino acids. The V end lost 4 bases, the J end lost 6 bases, and 21 bases lay between the germline ends. Germline V CDR1 and CDR2: SGHDN, FVKESK. Supplemented by reference TRBV14 and TRBJ1-4, the full variable domain reads EAGVTQFPSHSVIEKGQTVTLRCDPISGHDNLYWYRRVMGKEIKFLLHFVKESKQDESGMPNNRFLAERTGGTYSTLKVQPAELEDSGVYFCASSPRGTYKGDEKLFFGSGTQLSVL.